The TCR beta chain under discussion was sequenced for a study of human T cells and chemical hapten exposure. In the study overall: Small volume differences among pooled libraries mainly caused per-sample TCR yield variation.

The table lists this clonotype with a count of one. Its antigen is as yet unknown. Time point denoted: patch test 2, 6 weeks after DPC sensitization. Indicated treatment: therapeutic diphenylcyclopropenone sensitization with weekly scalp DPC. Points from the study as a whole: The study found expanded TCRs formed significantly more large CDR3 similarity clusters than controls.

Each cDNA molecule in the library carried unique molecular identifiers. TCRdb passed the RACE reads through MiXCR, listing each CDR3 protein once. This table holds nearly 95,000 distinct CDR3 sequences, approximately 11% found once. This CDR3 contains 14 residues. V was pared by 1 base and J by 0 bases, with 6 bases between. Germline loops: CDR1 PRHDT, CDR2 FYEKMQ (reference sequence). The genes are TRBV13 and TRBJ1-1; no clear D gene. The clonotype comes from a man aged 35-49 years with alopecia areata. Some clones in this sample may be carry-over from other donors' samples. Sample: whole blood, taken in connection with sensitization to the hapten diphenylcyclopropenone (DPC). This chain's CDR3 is CASSLDSMNTEAFF. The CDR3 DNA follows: TGTGCCAGCAGCTTAGACAGCATGAACACTGAAGCTTTCTTT.